Following are 17 T cell receptor beta chains from one sample sequenced in a study of regulatory T cells in long-lasting Graves disease. Relying on iRepertoire HTBI primers and Arm-PCR of CDR3 regions, the team built TCR beta libraries. TCRdb processed the multiplex PCR reads anew with MiXCR; each CDR3 protein has one entry. Here the sample spans some 460,000 distinct CDR3 sequences, roughly 15% being singletons. Time point in this sample: newly diagnosed GD, antithyroid drugs for less than 3 months. The TCR library was prepared using RNA isolated from PBMCs. The sample was also linked to a second study, of T cells in Graves' hyperthyroidism and ophthalmopathy.

The material sequenced was peripheral blood mononuclear cells (PBMCs), taken at new diagnosis, from a patient treated with antithyroid drugs. These receptors came from a man between 35 and 55 years old with Graves disease.

This clonotype was seen only a few times. This rearrangement joins TRBV28 to TRBJ2-6; D gene ambiguous. With 4 bases removed from V and 4 bases from J, the gap between germline ends came to 2 bases. Germline CDR1 MDHEN, CDR2 SYDVKM. This CDR3 comprises 12 residues. CDR3 in DNA: TGTGCCAGCAGTTACGGGGCCAACGTCCTGACTTTC. This encodes CASSYGANVLTF.

This clonotype has at least ten counts. The J gene is TRBJ2-7, the V gene TRBV2, with TRBD1 identical over 10 bases. This CDR3 has 17 residues. The junction had 25 bases not matched to a gene; V was cut back by 8 bases and J by 12 bases. Germline V gives CDR1 SNHLY, CDR2 FYNNEI. CDR3 bases: TGTGCCAGCCCCAAGCGTCTCCCGGGGGACAGGGGCTTGAGTTGGTACTTC. It is translated as CASPKRLPGDRGLSWYF.

This clonotype was detected only a few times. This chain connects TRBV5-1 to TRBJ2-3; D is undetermined. CDR3 length: 14 amino acids. Germline V gene lookup returns CDR1 SGHRS and CDR2 YFSETQ. V was trimmed by 5 bases and J by 0 bases, leaving 10 bases between them. DNA for the CDR3: TGCGCCAGCAGTCTTCCGAGGAGCACAGATACGCAGTATTTT. This codes for CASSLPRSTDTQYF. The variable domain in full, completed from reference TRBV5-1 and TRBJ2-3, reads KAGVTQTPRYLIKTRGQQVTLSCSPISGHRSVSWYQQTPGQGLQFLFEYFSETQRNKGNFPGRFSGRQFSNSRSEMNVSTLELGDSALYLCASSLPRSTDTQYFGPGTRLTVL.

As to this clonotype: This may come from a read error, since a much larger clone is one base off. The V and J genes are TRBV7-2 and TRBJ2-3; TRBD2 matches at 14 bases. Trimming cost V 6 bases and J 3 bases; bases outside gene matches: 2. The CDR3 consists of 15 residues. Per the germline V gene, CDR1 is SGHTA and CDR2 is FQGNSA. The CDR3 is CASSWTSGRTDTQYF. The CDR3 nucleotides read TGTGCCAGCAGTTGGACTAGCGGGAGGACAGATACGCAGTATTTT.

This clonotype appeared a few times. The J gene is TRBJ1-2, the V gene TRBV29-1; D unclear. Trimming pared 3 bases from V and 7 bases from J, leaving 9 bases between. The CDR3 spans 11 residues. The V gene's germline CDR1 is SQVTM and CDR2 ANQGSEA. The CDR3: CSVEGYSGYTF. In nucleotides, the CDR3 is TGCAGCGTTGAGGGGTACAGTGGCTACACCTTC.

This clonotype came up many times. The chain employs TRBV11-2 and TRBJ2-5, with 10 bases that match TRBD2. Trimming at V came to 5 bases and at J to 5 bases, leaving 8 bases not matched to a gene. Germline CDR1 reads SGHAT; CDR2 reads FQNNGV. The CDR3 has 15 amino acids. CDR3 DNA: TGTGCCAGCAGCAATCTAGCGGGAGATCTGGAGACCCAGTACTTC. Its translation is CASSNLAGDLETQYF.

This clonotype was observed many times. The chain carries TRBV6-1 and TRBJ1-5, with D possibly being TRBD1 (5 bases). The CDR3 is made up of 15 amino acids. V lost 5 bases and J 4 bases, leaving 15 bases between the germline ends. Germline CDR1 is MNHNS and CDR2 is SASEGT. The CDR3 DNA follows: TGTGCCAGCAGTCCCCAGGGCGCCGGGAATCAGCCCCAGCATTTT. Translated: CASSPQGAGNQPQHF.

This clonotype has only a few counts. The chain combines TRBV7-8 with TRBJ1-3; 8 positions agree with TRBD1. In germline, CDR1 is SGHVS, CDR2 FQNEAQ. CDR3 length: 15 residues. After removal of 4 bases from V and 4 bases from J, the junction contained 6 bases not matched to a gene. The DNA for the CDR3 is TGTGCCAGCAGCTACGTTCAGGGGGCCGGAAACACCATATATTTT. This gives the protein CASSYVQGAGNTIYF. Complete variable domain (other parts from reference TRBV7-8 and TRBJ1-3): GAGVSQSPRYKVAKRGQDVALRCDPISGHVSLFWYQQALGQGPEFLTYFQNEAQLDKSGLPSDRFFAERPEGSVSTLKIQRTQQEDSAVYLCASSYVQGAGNTIYFGEGSWLTVV.

This clonotype was counted ten times or more. The CDR3 coding sequence is TGTGCCAGCAGTGCCCCGGGGGGCCACGGGGAGCTGTTTTTT. The encoded protein is CASSAPGGHGELFF. The rearrangement uses TRBV28 and TRBJ2-2, with D possibly TRBD2 on 7 matching bases. The CDR3 spans 14 residues. With 5 bases removed from V and 7 bases from J, the gap between germline ends came to 14 bases. The germline CDR1 and CDR2 sequences are MDHEN and SYDVKM. Full variable domain (rest looked up from reference TRBV28 and TRBJ2-2): DVKVTQSSRYLVKRTGEKVFLECVQDMDHENMFWYRQDPGLGLRLIYFSYDVKMKEKGDIPEGYSVSREKKERFSLILESASTNQTSMYLCASSAPGGHGELFFGEGSRLTVL.

This clonotype was seen at least ten times. The CDR3 region is CASTTHSGSYEQYF. The CDR3 DNA reads TGTGCCAGCACCACCCATAGCGGGAGCTACGAGCAGTACTTC. The J gene is TRBJ2-7, the V gene TRBV11-2; 9 bases match TRBD2. With 7 bases clipped from V and 3 bases from J, the junction kept 7 bases outside the gene matches. CDR1 and CDR2 (germline): SGHAT, FQNNGV. The CDR3 is 14 residues long.

This clonotype was seen many times. This rearrangement joins TRBV25-1 to TRBJ2-1, with D unclear. V was cut by 1 base and J by 2 bases, with 6 bases left in between. Germline CDR1 and CDR2: MGHDK and SYGVNS. CDR3 length: 14 residues. The CDR3 coding sequence is TGTGCCAGCAGTGAATCAGTCCCCTACAATGAGCAGTTCTTC. Protein product: CASSESVPYNEQFF. The complete variable domain, with remaining parts taken from reference TRBV25-1 and TRBJ2-1, reads EADIYQTPRYLVIGTGKKITLECSQTMGHDKMYWYQQDPGMELHLIHYSYGVNSTEKGDLSSESTVSRIRTEHFPLTLESARPSHTSQYLCASSESVPYNEQFFGPGTRLTVL.

J is TRBJ2-7 and V is TRBV3-1; no reliable D call. CDR1 and CDR2 (germline): LGHDT, YNNKEL (reference sequence). The CDR3 is 15 amino acids. Deletions cut 0 bases from V and 3 bases from J, with 12 bases between. CDR3: CASSQELQKFYEQYF. DNA for the CDR3: TGTGCCAGCAGCCAAGAATTACAGAAATTCTACGAGCAGTACTTC.

This clonotype appeared many times. The chain's CDR3 is CASSLGRDHEQYF. CDR3 nucleotides: TGTGCCAGCAGCTTGGGTCGAGACCACGAGCAGTACTTC. This rearrangement joins TRBV7-2 to TRBJ2-7; no reliable D call. CDR1 and CDR2 from the germline V gene are SGHTA and FQGNSA. The CDR3 length is 13 residues. The V end was cut by 3 bases, the J end by 5 bases, with 11 bases between. Full variable domain (missing parts from reference TRBV7-2 and TRBJ2-7): GAGVSQSPSNKVTEKGKDVELRCDPISGHTALYWYRQSLGQGLEFLIYFQGNSAPDKSGLPSDRFSAERTGGSVSTLTIQRTQQEDSAVYLCASSLGRDHEQYFGPGTRLTVT.

This clonotype was found many times. The chain carries TRBV13 and TRBJ1-1; weak D call: TRBD1 (5 bases). Germline V gene lookup returns CDR1 PRHDT and CDR2 FYEKMQ (reference sequence). This CDR3 has 12 residues. The germline V and J ends were trimmed by 3 bases and 6 bases, with 8 bases remaining between them. CDR3 in DNA: TGTGCCAGCAGCTTTAGGGGTCCTGAAGCTTTCTTT. Amino acid sequence: CASSFRGPEAFF.

This clonotype was recorded many times. This chain links TRBV6-1 with TRBJ2-7, with D perhaps given as TRBD1 or TRBD2 (5 bases each). Germline assignment: CDR1 MNHNS and CDR2 SASEGT. The V end was cut by 3 bases, the J end by 3 bases, with 12 bases between. CDR3 length equals 14 residues. The CDR3 reads CASSDRGALYEQYF. In DNA form, the CDR3 reads TGTGCCAGCAGTGACCGGGGCGCCCTCTACGAGCAGTACTTC.

This clonotype appeared many times. This chain connects TRBV28 to TRBJ2-1; D remains ambiguous. The germline V gene has CDR1 MDHEN and CDR2 SYDVKM. The V and J ends lost 4 bases and 0 bases respectively, with 10 bases between them. The CDR3 spans 15 residues. The CDR3 protein is CASSSYSSSYNEQFF. CDR3 nucleotides: TGTGCCAGCAGTTCCTACAGTAGCTCCTACAATGAGCAGTTCTTC. Using reference TRBV28 and TRBJ2-1 for the parts outside the CDR3, the full variable domain is DVKVTQSSRYLVKRTGEKVFLECVQDMDHENMFWYRQDPGLGLRLIYFSYDVKMKEKGDIPEGYSVSREKKERFSLILESASTNQTSMYLCASSSYSSSYNEQFFGPGTRLTVL.

This clonotype was recorded only once. This rearrangement joins TRBV12-3 or TRBV12-4 to TRBJ1-2; D is undetermined. This CDR3 has 13 residues. Trimming took off 7 bases at V and 5 bases at J, with 14 bases between the two ends. The CDR3 DNA sequence: TGTGCCAGCACCGACGGGCAGGAGTATGGCTACACCTTC. The encoded protein is CASTDGQEYGYTF.